Each of the 13 T cell receptor beta chains below was sequenced from the same sample in a study of T-cell memory formation after mild COVID-19. One entry per CDR3 protein results from TCRdb running MiXCR on the 5' RACE reads. The sample lists about 560,000 distinct CDR3 sequences, around 15% occurring once. The sequenced sample was PBMCs or a T cell subset sorted from them (not recorded which). The receptors come from an adult woman who had mild COVID-19 (a few samples of this study predate the infection). Cell type and time point are not known.

The V gene is TRBV6-6, the J gene TRBJ1-5; D gene uncertain. Trimming cost V 6 bases and J 3 bases, with 3 bases left between them. Germline V gene lookup returns CDR1 MNHNY and CDR2 SVGAGI (reference sequence). The CDR3 loop spans 11 amino acids. The CDR3 sequence: CASRDNQPQHF. The CDR3 bases are TGTGCCAGCAGGGACAATCAGCCCCAGCATTTT.

V and J are TRBV12-3 or TRBV12-4 and TRBJ2-7; 8 bases are a match to TRBD1. CDR3 length: 14 amino acids. With 1 base clipped from V and 5 bases from J, the junction kept 4 bases outside the gene matches. The CDR3 bases are TGTGCCAGCAGTTTAGGGACAGGGCTACACGAGCAGTACTTC. Translated: CASSLGTGLHEQYF.

The chain combines TRBV7-3 with TRBJ2-3; D is possibly TRBD2 (6 bases). The germline V gene encodes CDR1 SGHTA and CDR2 FQGTGA. The ends were cut back, 5 bases at V and 3 bases at J, with 21 bases in the middle. This CDR3 has 17 amino acids. CDR3 protein: CASSPQAGGWGTDTQYF. In nucleotides, the CDR3 is TGTGCCAGCAGCCCCCAAGCGGGTGGTTGGGGTACAGATACGCAGTATTTT.

This clonotype was found a few times. The rearrangement joins TRBV3-1 to TRBJ1-2; D is unresolved. The V end was cut by 6 bases, the J end by 8 bases, with 16 bases between. The CDR3 runs to 13 residues. Germline-derived CDR1 and CDR2 are LGHDT and YNNKEL (reference sequence). CDR3 in amino acids: CASRQSVGFGYTF. As DNA, the CDR3 is TGTGCCAGCAGACAAAGCGTAGGGTTCGGCTACACCTTC.

This clonotype appeared a few times. The V gene is TRBV11-2, the J gene TRBJ1-6; D ambiguous. Germline-derived CDR1 and CDR2 are SGHAT and FQNNGV. Trimming stripped 1 base from V and 8 bases from J, with 6 bases between. The CDR3 covers 13 residues. CDR3 sequence: CASSLGLDSPLHF. The CDR3 coding sequence is TGTGCCAGCAGCTTAGGCCTTGATTCACCCCTCCACTTT.

This chain joins TRBV21-1 and TRBJ2-7; the tabulated D call, TRBD2, remains unverified against the DNA. TRBV21-1 is given as a pseudogene. The CDR3 has 13 amino acids. The chain's CDR3 is CASSKGGLDEQYF. The CDR3 bases are TGTGCCAGCAGCAAGGGAGGGTTAGACGAGCAGTACTTC.

This clonotype was detected only once. The genes are TRBV24-1 and TRBJ2-1, with 8 bases that match TRBD2. The ends lost 4 bases at V and 4 bases at J; junction bases unmatched: 8. The CDR3 totals 16 residues. Germline CDR1 reads KGHDR; CDR2 reads SFDVKD. The CDR3 region is CATSDLRTSHYNEQFF. For the CDR3, the DNA is TGTGCCACCAGTGACCTCCGGACTAGCCATTACAATGAGCAGTTCTTC.

The rearrangement joins TRBV3-1 to TRBJ1-1; D gene ambiguous. The CDR3 is made up of 13 amino acids. Germline V gives CDR1 LGHDT, CDR2 YNNKEL (reference sequence). V was pared by 1 base and J by 8 bases, with 11 bases between. Written as DNA, the CDR3 is TGTGCCAGCAGCCAAGTCGCGGGATCCGAAGCTTTCTTT. Translation gives CASSQVAGSEAFF.

Of note for this clonotype: At one of its ends the junction is not consistent with the germline gene, which may arise from a read error. The rearrangement links TRBV6-1 to TRBJ2-7; D possibly corresponds to TRBD1 (6 bases). This CDR3 region has 12 residues. Germline values: CDR1 MNHNS, CDR2 SASEGT. The CDR3 bases are TGTGCAAGCAAGGACAGCACCTTCGAGCAGTACTTC. Protein: CASKDSTFEQYF.

This clonotype came up a few times. This chain uses TRBV9 with TRBJ2-5; a weak D match, TRBD1 (5 bases). Germline V gene sequence: CDR1 SGDLS, CDR2 YYNGEE. Trimming removed 0 bases from V and 0 bases from J, with 12 bases in between. This CDR3 spans 16 amino acids. The CDR3 DNA reads as TGTGCCAGCAGCGTAGATCAGGGATCGTACCAAGAGACCCAGTACTTC. This gives the protein CASSVDQGSYQETQYF.

In DNA form, the CDR3 reads TGTGCTAGTGGTCAGGTGGGACTGAACTATGGCTACACCTTC. Protein product: CASGQVGLNYGYTF. V is TRBV12-5 and J is TRBJ1-2; the D gene is possibly TRBD1 (5 bases). Looked up from germline, CDR1 is LGHNT and CDR2 is FRNRAP. V gave up 5 bases and J gave up 2 bases, with 12 bases separating them. The CDR3 sequence is 14 residues long.

This chain uses TRBV20-1 with TRBJ2-5; 8 nucleotides agree with TRBD2. The V gene end was trimmed by 1 base and the J gene end by 0 bases; junction bases not matched to a gene: 4. Germline values: CDR1 DFQATT, CDR2 SNEGSKA (reference sequence). This CDR3 contains 15 residues. As DNA, the CDR3 is TGCAGTGCTAGAGTGGTAGCGGGGAACCAAGAGACCCAGTACTTC. It specifies CSARVVAGNQETQYF.

V gene TRBV2 combines with J gene TRBJ1-6, with a possible D match to TRBD1 (6 bases). This CDR3 is built from 14 residues. V was cut by 5 bases and J by 8 bases, with 13 bases left in between. Germline V gene lookup returns CDR1 SNHLY and CDR2 FYNNEI. CDR3 in DNA: TGTGCCAGCAGTCTCGGGGGGCCATATTCACCCCTCCACTTT. Its translation is CASSLGGPYSPLHF.